This T cell receptor beta chain appears in the sequencing data of a study of response to subunit inactivated influenza vaccine. Germline CDR1 reads DFQATT; CDR2 reads SNEGSKA (reference sequence). CDR3 length equals 16 residues. V was pared by 0 bases and J by 1 base, with 15 bases between. MiXCR, run by TCRdb on the RT-PCR reads, gives a single entry per CDR3 protein. The sample contains approximately 730,000 distinct CDR3 sequences, approximately 15% of which appear only once. This chain links TRBV20-1 with TRBJ1-1; tentatively, D is TRBD1 (6 bases). The sequenced sample was PBMCs from blood, obtained around 15 days before vaccination. This receptor was identified in a man aged 50 to 59 who received an inactivated influenza vaccine. CDR3 sequence: CSARDLLWGANTEAFF. In nucleotides, the CDR3 is TGCAGTGCTAGAGATTTATTGTGGGGGGCGAACACTGAAGCTTTCTTT.